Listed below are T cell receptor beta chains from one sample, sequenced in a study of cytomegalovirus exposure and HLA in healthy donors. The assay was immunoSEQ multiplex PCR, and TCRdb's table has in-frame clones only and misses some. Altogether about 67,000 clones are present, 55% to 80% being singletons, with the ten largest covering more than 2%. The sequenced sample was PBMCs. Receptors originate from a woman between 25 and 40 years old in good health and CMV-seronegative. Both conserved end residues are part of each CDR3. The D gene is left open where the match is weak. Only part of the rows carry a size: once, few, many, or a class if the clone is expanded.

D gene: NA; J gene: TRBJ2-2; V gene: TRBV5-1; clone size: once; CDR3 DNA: TGCGCCAGCAGTTCCCAGGGGAACACCGGGGAGCTGTTTTTT; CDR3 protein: CASSSQGNTGELFF
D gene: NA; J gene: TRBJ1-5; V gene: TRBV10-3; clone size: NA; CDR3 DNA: TGTGCCATCAGTGACGGGAATCAGCCCCAGCATTTT; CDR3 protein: CAISDGNQPQHF
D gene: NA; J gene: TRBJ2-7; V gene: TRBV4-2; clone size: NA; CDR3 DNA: TGTGCCAGCAGACTAGACAGGAGCTCCTACGAGCAGTACTTC; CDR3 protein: CASRLDRSSYEQYF
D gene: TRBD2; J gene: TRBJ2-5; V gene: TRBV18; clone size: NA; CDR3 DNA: TGTGCCAGCTCAACCGGGACTAGCGGGGTGACGGAGACCCAGTACTTC; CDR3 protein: CASSTGTSGVTETQYF
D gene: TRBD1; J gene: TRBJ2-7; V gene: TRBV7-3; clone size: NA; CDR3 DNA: TGTGCCAGCAGCAAAACCGGGACAGGGGGCCGGTACGAGCAGTACTTC; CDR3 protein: CASSKTGTGGRYEQYF
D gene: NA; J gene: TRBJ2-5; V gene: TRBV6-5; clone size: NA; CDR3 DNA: TGTGCCAGCAGAATCCCAGGCAGGGAGACCCAGTACTTC; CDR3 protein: CASRIPGRETQYF
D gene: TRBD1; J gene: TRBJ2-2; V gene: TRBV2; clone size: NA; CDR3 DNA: TGTGCCAGCAGTGTTACAGGGGGTCACACCGGGGAGCTGTTTTTT; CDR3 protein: CASSVTGGHTGELFF
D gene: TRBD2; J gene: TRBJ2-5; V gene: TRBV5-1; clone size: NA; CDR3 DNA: TGCGCCAGCAGCCAAAGGACTAGCGGCACACAAGAGACCCAGTACTTC; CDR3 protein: CASSQRTSGTQETQYF
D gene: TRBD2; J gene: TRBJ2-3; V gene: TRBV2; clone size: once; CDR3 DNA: TGTGCCAGCAGTCCGATAACTAGCGGGGGGCCCACAGATACGCAGTATTTT; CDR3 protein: CASSPITSGGPTDTQYF
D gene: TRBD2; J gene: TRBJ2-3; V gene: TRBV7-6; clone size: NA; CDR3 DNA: TGTGCCAGCAGCCTCACGGCGGGGGAGGGGCCGGCCATTACAGATACGCAGTATTTT; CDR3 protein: CASSLTAGEGPAITDTQYF
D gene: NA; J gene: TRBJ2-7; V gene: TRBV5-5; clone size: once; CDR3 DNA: TGTGCCAGCAGCCTAAAGGTGAGGACTACCGGCGAGCAGTACTTC; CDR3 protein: CASSLKVRTTGEQYF